The 13 T cell receptor beta chains below were found in one sample sequenced in a study of blood T cell repertoires in COVID-19 (dated by TCRdb to the early 2020s). The protocol used for the library was the immunoSEQ multiplex PCR assay. TCRdb took this table from immuneACCESS and kept in-frame rearrangements with V and J called. Such tables lack part of the clones; where checked against another copy, unresolved V genes explain under half of the gap, and the rest is unexplained. The sample table lists a few hundred thousand clones, about 86% of them with a count of one. Roughly 1.1% of the sample is taken by the ten largest. Material: peripheral blood. The receptors stem from a woman between 45 and 60 years old with acute or convalescent COVID-19.

The V call is TRBV6-2 or TRBV6-3, the J call TRBJ2-3, with unresolved D. The CDR3 has 14 amino acids. Germline V lookup: CDR1 MNHEY, CDR2 SVGEGT. The germline V and J ends were trimmed by 2 bases and 0 bases, with 6 bases remaining between them. In DNA, the CDR3 is TGTGCCAGCAGTTACGTAATCAGCACAGATACGCAGTATTTT. As protein: CASSYVISTDTQYF.

The rearrangement joins TRBV25-1 to TRBJ1-4; D gene uncertain. The CDR3 covers 15 residues. Germline CDR1 is MGHDK and CDR2 is SYGVNS. Trimming cost V 2 bases and J 8 bases, with 15 bases left between them. The CDR3, as DNA: TGTGCCAGCAGTGAACCTCGGAGCCGGGAAGAAAAACTGTTTTTT. Translating it yields CASSEPRSREEKLFF.

This chain uses TRBV2 with TRBJ2-6; D possibly corresponds to TRBD2 (5 bases). V lost 5 bases and J 0 bases, leaving 17 bases between the germline ends. CDR3 size: 18 residues. Per germline, CDR1 SNHLY and CDR2 FYNNEI. DNA for the CDR3: TGTGCCAGCAGTCCCGGGATCTTCACCCTCTCTGGGGCCAACGTCCTGACTTTC. This translates into CASSPGIFTLSGANVLTF.

J is TRBJ1-2 and V is TRBV5-4; 7 nucleotides align to TRBD1. The J segment lost 3 bases and the V segment lost 4 bases, leaving 9 bases of the junction unmatched. The CDR3 totals 15 residues. The germline CDR1 and CDR2 sequences are SGHNT and YYREEE (reference sequence). DNA for the CDR3: TGTGCCAGCAGCCGCACGACAGGGATAGACTATGGCTACACCTTC. Translated: CASSRTTGIDYGYTF.

The chain combines TRBV5-1 with TRBJ2-3; D not resolved. CDR1 is SGHRS, CDR2 YFSETQ, per germline. The germline V and J ends were trimmed by 4 bases and 0 bases, with 6 bases remaining between them. The CDR3 contains 13 residues. The CDR3, as DNA: TGCGCCAGCAGCATCGGGAGCACAGATACGCAGTATTTT. Protein sequence: CASSIGSTDTQYF. The full variable domain, rest sourced from reference TRBV5-1 and TRBJ2-3, is KAGVTQTPRYLIKTRGQQVTLSCSPISGHRSVSWYQQTPGQGLQFLFEYFSETQRNKGNFPGRFSGRQFSNSRSEMNVSTLELGDSALYLCASSIGSTDTQYFGPGTRLTVL.

This clone was seen a single time. The chain links TRBV7-8 to TRBJ2-1; 8 bases agree with TRBD2. J gave up 0 bases and V 0 bases, and 4 bases lay outside the gene matches. The CDR3 has 17 amino acids. From germline, CDR1 is SGHVS and CDR2 FQNEAQ. The CDR3 DNA is TGTGCCAGCAGCTTAGCAGCGGGGGTTCCCTCCTACAATGAGCAGTTCTTC. Translated, it gives CASSLAAGVPSYNEQFF.

This chain links TRBV27 with TRBJ1-2, with 8 bases lining up with TRBD1. CDR1 MNHEY and CDR2 SMNVEV come from the germline V gene (reference sequence). This CDR3 has 17 amino acids. V shed 0 bases and J 4 bases; nucleotides not matched to a gene: 10. CDR3 DNA sequence: TGTGCCAGCAGTTTATCGATTGTCAGGGGGCTCTTCTATGGCTACACCTTC. As protein: CASSLSIVRGLFYGYTF.

This chain uses TRBV24-1 with TRBJ2-3; TRBD2 aligns across 7 bases. The CDR3 sequence is 15 residues long. Trimming removed 2 bases from V and 2 bases from J; junction bases left unmatched: 3. Germline CDR1 reads KGHDR; CDR2 reads SFDVKD. The CDR3 spells CATSDSAGNTDTQYF. The CDR3 bases are TGTGCCACCAGTGATTCAGCGGGAAACACAGATACGCAGTATTTT.

The chain employs TRBV11-1 and TRBJ1-2; D gene unclear. The CDR3 runs 15 residues. With 4 bases removed from V and 4 bases from J, the gap between germline ends came to 16 bases. CDR1 and CDR2 (germline): SGHAT, FQDESV (reference sequence). CDR3 DNA: TGTGCCAGCAGCTCGGGTAGTGGCGGACTCTATGGCTACACCTTC. Amino acids: CASSSGSGGLYGYTF.

As to this clone: Since a much larger clone is just one base distant, this may be a read error. Distinct nucleotide sequences in the sample also encode this CDR3. The chain joins TRBV27 to TRBJ1-5, with a tentative D call TRBD1 (6 bases). The CDR3 totals 14 residues. CDR1 and CDR2 from the germline V gene are MNHEY and SMNVEV (reference sequence). V was shortened by 5 bases and J by 2 bases, with 10 bases between the two germline ends. For the CDR3, the DNA is TGTGCCAGCAGTCCGGGACAAGGCAATCAGCCCCAGCATTTT. Translation: CASSPGQGNQPQHF.

V gene TRBV6-5 combines with J gene TRBJ2-3; 8 bases agree with TRBD1. The trim removed 5 bases at V and 4 bases at J, leaving 2 bases unmatched. CDR1 is MNHEY and CDR2 is SVGAGI in the germline V gene. The CDR3 has 13 residues. This CDR3 is CASSQTGADTQYF. CDR3 bases: TGTGCCAGCAGTCAGACAGGGGCAGATACGCAGTATTTT.

The chain links TRBV25-1 to TRBJ2-2, with TRBD2 identical over 15 bases. The CDR3 consists of 18 residues. Germline-derived CDR1 and CDR2 are MGHDK and SYGVNS. With V trimmed by 6 bases and J by 2 bases, 7 bases remained unmatched. CDR3 DNA: TGTGCCAGCAGCGCGGGACTAGCGGGAGGACTAAACACCGGGGAGCTGTTTTTT. It is translated as CASSAGLAGGLNTGELFF.

The V call is TRBV9, the J call TRBJ1-2; the match to TRBD1 covers 7 bases. CDR1 SGDLS and CDR2 YYNGEE come from the germline V gene. Trimming removed 1 base from V and 4 bases from J; junction bases left unmatched: 1. The CDR3 consists of 13 residues. This chain's CDR3 is CASSVQGGYGYTF. The CDR3 bases are TGTGCCAGCAGCGTACAGGGGGGCTATGGCTACACCTTC.